A selection of T cell receptor beta chains follows, all from one sample in a study of T cell responses to AZD1222 COVID-19 vaccine. Libraries were prepared by immunoSEQ multiplex PCR; TCRdb keeps only in-frame clonotypes and omits some of them. The table includes approximately 93,000 clones, approximately 89% detected once. The sequencing used peripheral blood, collected 28 days after the second AZD1222 dose. The receptors stem from an adult who received the AZD1222 COVID-19 vaccine. The CDR3 runs from the conserved cysteine through the conserved F or W. D genes are given only for firm matches. For some rows the clone size is stated as once, few or many, or as a class when expanded; others skip it.

>-|TRBD1|TRBV11-2|TRBJ1-2|13
TGTGCCAGCAGCTTACAGGGGGGCTATGGCTACACCTTC
CASSLQGGYGYTF
>-|-|TRBV21-1|TRBJ2-3|15
TGTGCCAGCAGCAAACCGTCAGGCGCCTCCTGGGCGCAGTATTTT
CASSKPSGASWAQYF
>-|-|TRBV7-3|TRBJ1-6|15
TGTGCCAGCAGCTTATCAAAGGGGCCGGATTCACCCCTCCACTTT
CASSLSKGPDSPLHF
>-|TRBD1|TRBV5-1|TRBJ2-1|12
TGCGCCAGCAGCTTCACAGGGGTTGAGCAGTTCTTC
CASSFTGVEQFF
>few|TRBD1|TRBV20-1|TRBJ1-1|10
TGCAGTGGGGGACAGACTGAAGCTTTCTTT
CSGGQTEAFF
>-|TRBD1|TRBV6-6|TRBJ2-7|15
TGTGCCAGCAGGAGGGGGGGACAGGGGATGCACGAGCAGTACTTC
CASRRGGQGMHEQYF
>-|-|TRBV5-1|TRBJ2-7|14
TGCGCCAGCAGCTTGGAGAACAGGGCCAACGAGCAGTACTTC
CASSLENRANEQYF
>-|-|TRBV2|TRBJ1-1|12
TGTGCCAGCAGTGATGACACAAACCGAGCTTTCTTT
CASSDDTNRAFF
>once|TRBD1|TRBV19|TRBJ1-2|15
TGTGCCAGTAGTGCAAACAGGGGTAGTAACTATGGCTACACCTTC
CASSANRGSNYGYTF
>-|-|TRBV3-1/TRBV3-2|TRBJ1-5|15
TGTGCCAGCAGCCAAGAGGGGCCTAGGGGTCAGCCCCAGCATTTT
CASSQEGPRGQPQHF
>-|-|TRBV6-5|TRBJ1-2|14
TGTGCCAGCAGATACACAACTCCGACAGGCGGCTACACCTTC
CASRYTTPTGGYTF
>-|-|TRBV19|TRBJ2-1|14
TGTGCCAGTAGTATACAGGGATACTACAATGAGCAGTTCTTC
CASSIQGYYNEQFF
>-|-|TRBV10-3|TRBJ1-6|13
TGTGCCTCACGGGCGGGGGGGCATTCACCCCTCCACTTT
CASRAGGHSPLHF
>-|-|TRBV7-9|TRBJ1-6|14
TGTGCCAGCAGCTTATTCAGGGATAATTCACCCCTCCACTTT
CASSLFRDNSPLHF
>-|-|TRBV4-1|TRBJ1-1|17
TGCGCCAGCAGCCAAGAATCAAGGAACACCTGGCACACTGAAGCTTTCTTT
CASSQESRNTWHTEAFF
>-|-|TRBV20-1|TRBJ2-3|11
TGCAGTGCCGGGCCCACAGATACGCAGTATTTT
CSAGPTDTQYF
>few|TRBD1|TRBV27|TRBJ1-2|15
TGTGCCAGTGTCGGACAGGGGGCTGACGGCTATGGCTACACCTTC
CASVGQGADGYGYTF
>-|-|TRBV5-5|TRBJ1-3|13
TGTGCCAGCAGCTTGGAGAAGGGGAACACCATATATTTT
CASSLEKGNTIYF
>few|TRBD1|TRBV6-1|TRBJ1-2|14
TGTGCCAGCAGTGACCCAGGGGGGAACTATGGCTACACCTTC
CASSDPGGNYGYTF
>-|TRBD1|TRBV11-2|TRBJ2-1|12
TGTGCCAGCAATGACAGGGCCCCTGAGCAGTTCTTC
CASNDRAPEQFF
>-|TRBD1|TRBV5-1|TRBJ1-2|16
TGCGCCAGCAGCTTAGGGACAGGGGGCTTGAACTATGGCTACACCTTC
CASSLGTGGLNYGYTF
>-|-|TRBV18|TRBJ2-7|15
TGTGCCAGCTCACCAGTTGGGACTCCATCTTACGAGCAGTACTTC
CASSPVGTPSYEQYF
>-|-|TRBV6-5|TRBJ2-2|12
TGTGCCAGCAGCCGAGTCGCCGGGGAGCTGTTTTTT
CASSRVAGELFF
>-|-|TRBV6-5|TRBJ1-1|15
TGTGCCAGCAGTTACTCGAGGAAGGGCTGGACTGAAGCTTTCTTT
CASSYSRKGWTEAFF
>few|-|TRBV19|TRBJ1-4|14
TGTGCCAGTACCACCGTAATAACTAATGAAAAACTGTTTTTT
CASTTVITNEKLFF
>-|-|TRBV12-3/TRBV12-4|TRBJ2-7|13
TGTGCCAGCGGAAAACAGGAGCCCTACGAGCAGTACTTC
CASGKQEPYEQYF
>-|TRBD1|TRBV19|TRBJ1-5|14
TGTGCCAGTAGGGACAGGGGGGCCAATCAGCCCCAGCATTTT
CASRDRGANQPQHF
>-|TRBD1|TRBV5-6|TRBJ2-1|16
TGTGCCAGCAGCGACAGGGCTACCTATGGCTACAATGAGCAGTTCTTC
CASSDRATYGYNEQFF
>-|-|TRBV3-1/TRBV3-2|TRBJ1-6|16
TGTGCCAGCAGCCTCCCCTGGGGGGATTATATGTCACCCCTCCACTTT
CASSLPWGDYMSPLHF
>once|-|TRBV19|TRBJ2-3|16
TGTGCCAGTAGTATAGCTGGGACGGCTAGCACAGATACGCAGTATTTT
CASSIAGTASTDTQYF
>-|-|TRBV19|TRBJ1-1|13
TGTGCCAGTAGACCGGGACTGAACACTGAAGCTTTCTTT
CASRPGLNTEAFF
>-|-|TRBV4-1|TRBJ1-3|13
TGCGCCGGGGGGAGCGCTGCTGGAAACACCATATATTTT
CAGGSAAGNTIYF
>-|-|TRBV5-1|TRBJ1-1|14
TGCGCCAGCAGCTTGTTGGATCAGGGGACTGAAGCTTTCTTT
CASSLLDQGTEAFF
>-|-|TRBV9|TRBJ2-2|15
TGTGCCAGCAGCGTCCGGACAGACAACACCGGGGAGCTGTTTTTT
CASSVRTDNTGELFF
>-|TRBD1|TRBV3-1/TRBV3-2|TRBJ1-1|14
TGTGCCAGCAGCCCCAGGGGGCGGGACACTGAAGCTTTCTTT
CASSPRGRDTEAFF
>-|-|TRBV10-2|TRBJ1-3|15
TGCGCCAGCACCCAAACGGGCCTCTCTGGAAACACCATATATTTT
CASTQTGLSGNTIYF
>-|-|TRBV30|TRBJ2-5|12
TGTGCCGCCCAGGCGGTCCAAGAGACCCAGTACTTC
CAAQAVQETQYF
>-|TRBD2|TRBV3-1/TRBV3-2|TRBJ2-5|16
TGTGCCAGCAGCCACCGGACTAGCGGGGCTTCGGGGGACCAGTACTTC
CASSHRTSGASGDQYF
>-|-|TRBV12-3/TRBV12-4|TRBJ2-1|13
TGTGCCAGCAGCAAGCAGGCCTACAATGAGCAGTTCTTC
CASSKQAYNEQFF
>-|-|TRBV11-3|TRBJ1-3|12
TGTGCCAGCAGCTTAGATGGGCACACCATATATTTT
CASSLDGHTIYF
>-|-|TRBV6-1|TRBJ1-1|12
TGTGCCAGCGGTCTTTCGAACACTGAAGCTTTCTTT
CASGLSNTEAFF
>-|-|TRBV7-9|TRBJ2-2|10
TGTGCCGGGGCGGCCCGGGAGCTGTTTTTT
CAGAARELFF
>-|-|TRBV4-2|TRBJ2-7|16
TGTGCCAGCAGCCAAGAGGGTCTAGCAAATCTCCACGAGCAGTACTTC
CASSQEGLANLHEQYF
>-|TRBD1|TRBV9|TRBJ2-3|16
TGTGCCAGCAGCGTCTTCGGGACAGGAAACACAGATACGCAGTATTTT
CASSVFGTGNTDTQYF